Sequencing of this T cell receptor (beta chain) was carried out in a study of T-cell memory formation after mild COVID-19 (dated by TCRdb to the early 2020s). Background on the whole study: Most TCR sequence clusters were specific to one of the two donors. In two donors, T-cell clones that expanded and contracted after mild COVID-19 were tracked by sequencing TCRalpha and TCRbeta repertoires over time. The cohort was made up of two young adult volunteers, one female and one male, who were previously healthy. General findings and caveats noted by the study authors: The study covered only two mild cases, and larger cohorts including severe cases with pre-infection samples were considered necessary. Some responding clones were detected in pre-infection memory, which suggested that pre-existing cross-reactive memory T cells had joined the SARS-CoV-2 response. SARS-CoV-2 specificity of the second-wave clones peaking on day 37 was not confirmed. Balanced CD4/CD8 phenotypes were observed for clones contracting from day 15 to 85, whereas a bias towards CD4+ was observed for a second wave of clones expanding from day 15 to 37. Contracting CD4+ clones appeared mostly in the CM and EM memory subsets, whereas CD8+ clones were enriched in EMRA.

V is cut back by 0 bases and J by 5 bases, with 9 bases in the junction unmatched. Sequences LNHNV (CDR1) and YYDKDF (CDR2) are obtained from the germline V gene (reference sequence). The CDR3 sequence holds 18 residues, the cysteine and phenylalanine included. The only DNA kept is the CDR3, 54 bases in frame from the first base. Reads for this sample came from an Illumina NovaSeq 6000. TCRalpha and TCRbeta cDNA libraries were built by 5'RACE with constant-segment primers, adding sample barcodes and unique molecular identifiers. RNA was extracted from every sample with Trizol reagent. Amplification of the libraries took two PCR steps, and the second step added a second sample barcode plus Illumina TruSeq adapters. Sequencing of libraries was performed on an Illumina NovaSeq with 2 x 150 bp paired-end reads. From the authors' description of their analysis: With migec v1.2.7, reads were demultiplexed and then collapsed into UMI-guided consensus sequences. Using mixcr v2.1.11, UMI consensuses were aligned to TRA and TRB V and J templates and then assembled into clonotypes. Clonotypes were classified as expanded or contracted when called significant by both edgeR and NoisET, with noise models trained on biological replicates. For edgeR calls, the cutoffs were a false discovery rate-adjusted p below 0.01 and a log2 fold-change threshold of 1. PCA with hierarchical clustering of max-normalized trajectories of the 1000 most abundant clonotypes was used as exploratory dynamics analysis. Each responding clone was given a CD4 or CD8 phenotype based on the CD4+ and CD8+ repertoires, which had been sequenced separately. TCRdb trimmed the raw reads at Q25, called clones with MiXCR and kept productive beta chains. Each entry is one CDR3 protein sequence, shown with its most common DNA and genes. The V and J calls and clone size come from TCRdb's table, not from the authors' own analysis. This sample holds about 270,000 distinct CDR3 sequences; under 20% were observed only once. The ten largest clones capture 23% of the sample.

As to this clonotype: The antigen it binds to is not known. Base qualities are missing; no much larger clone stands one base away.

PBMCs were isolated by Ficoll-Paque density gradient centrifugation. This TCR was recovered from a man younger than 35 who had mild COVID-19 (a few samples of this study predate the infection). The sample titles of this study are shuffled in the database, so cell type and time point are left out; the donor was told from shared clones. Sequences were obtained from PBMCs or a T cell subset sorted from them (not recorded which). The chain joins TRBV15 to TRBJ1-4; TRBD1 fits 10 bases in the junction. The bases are TGTGCCACCAGCAGAGATCGGACAGGGGGGACCTCGAATGAAAAACTGTTTTTT. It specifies CATSRDRTGGTSNEKLFF.